These 8 T cell receptor beta chains came from one sample sequenced in a study of blood T cell repertoires in COVID-19. Generated by immunoSEQ multiplex PCR, the TCRdb table keeps only in-frame clones and is missing some. Of about 210,000 clones listed, under 90% are singletons. The sample comprised PBMCs or T cells enriched from blood (not recorded which). These receptors originate from a woman in her 50s with acute COVID-19.

The chain couples TRBV5-1 to TRBJ1-2; D may be TRBD1 (6 bases). V was cut by 4 bases and J by 7 bases, with 14 bases left in between. Germline V gene lookup returns CDR1 SGHRS and CDR2 YFSETQ. There are 13 residues in the CDR3. The CDR3 here is CASSPGGAIGYTF. The CDR3 bases are TGCGCCAGCAGCCCCGGGGGGGCGATTGGCTACACCTTC.

This clone was counted only a few times. The chain recombines TRBV7-2 with TRBJ1-5; 8 positions match TRBD1. Germline V CDR1 and CDR2: SGHTA, FQGNSA. CDR3 length: 14 residues. Trimming cost V 5 bases and J 3 bases; bases outside gene matches: 3. CDR3 coding DNA: TGTGCCAGCAGCCAGGACAGGGCCAATCAGCCCCAGCATTTT. As protein: CASSQDRANQPQHF.

The rearrangement joins TRBV19 to TRBJ2-3; 9 nucleotides line up with TRBD2. Germline lookup yields CDR1 LNHDA and CDR2 SQIVND (reference sequence). Trimming cost V 4 bases and J 4 bases; bases outside gene matches: 6. The CDR3 runs 15 residues. The CDR3 bases are TGTGCCAGTAGTAAGCCGCCTAGCGGGGCAGATACGCAGTATTTT. Its protein product is CASSKPPSGADTQYF.

The CDR3: CASSVGEGQNTEAFF. For the CDR3, the DNA is TGTGCCAGCAGCGTAGGGGAGGGGCAGAACACTGAAGCTTTCTTT. The chain carries TRBV9 and TRBJ1-1; TRBD1 is a possible D gene (5 bases). The germline V gene encodes CDR1 SGDLS and CDR2 YYNGEE. The V and J ends lost 0 bases and 1 base respectively, with 10 bases between them. This CDR3 is 15 amino acids long.

The chain joins TRBV28 to TRBJ2-5, with a tentative D call TRBD2 (5 bases). This CDR3 is 16 amino acids long. The V and J ends lost 4 bases and 1 base respectively, with 16 bases between them. Germline V gives CDR1 MDHEN, CDR2 SYDVKM. CDR3 region: CASSSPGGGSQETQYF. In DNA form, the CDR3 reads TGTGCCAGCAGTTCCCCGGGCGGAGGTAGCCAAGAGACCCAGTACTTC.

This clone was seen a few times. V gene TRBV7-8 combines with J gene TRBJ1-5; D gene ambiguous. Trimming shortened V by 1 base and J by 5 bases, and 9 bases separated the two germline ends. The CDR3 is 14 amino acids. Germline lookup yields CDR1 SGHVS and CDR2 FQNEAQ. The CDR3 DNA follows: TGTGCCAGCAGCTTAGTGGAGGGCGATCAGCCCCAGCATTTT. The encoded protein is CASSLVEGDQPQHF.

This chain uses TRBV28 with TRBJ1-5; 8 bases line up with TRBD1. The ends lost 11 bases at V and 3 bases at J; junction bases unmatched: 12. Per germline, CDR1 MDHEN and CDR2 SYDVKM. The length of the CDR3 is 15 residues. The CDR3 here is CAHRGTGVDNQPQHF. For the CDR3, the DNA is TGTGCCCACAGGGGGACAGGAGTCGACAATCAGCCCCAGCATTTT.

This chain connects TRBV27 to TRBJ1-5; possibly TRBD1 for D (6 bases). The germline gives CDR1 MNHEY, CDR2 SMNVEV (reference sequence). V dropped 5 bases and J dropped 3 bases, with 14 bases sitting between them. The CDR3 spans 15 residues. In nucleotides, the CDR3 is TGTGCCAGCAGTGATCAGGGGTTGGACAATCAGCCCCAGCATTTT. Translated, it gives CASSDQGLDNQPQHF.